The 20 T cell receptor beta chains below were found in one sample sequenced in a study of CD8 T cells in Susac syndrome. Reverse transcription of about 0.45 to 1 ug RNA was performed with random hexamers. TCRdb itself ran the immunoSEQ multiplex PCR reads through MiXCR, one entry per CDR3 protein. Among 130,000 or so distinct CDR3 sequences listed, 96% were seen once. The sequencing sample was made of CD4+ T cells from PBMCs. The receptors originated from a human donor with Susac syndrome.

The chain joins TRBV7-2 to TRBJ2-3; D is possibly TRBD1 or TRBD2 (5 bases each). The V gene lost 6 bases and the J gene lost 11 bases, with 15 bases spanning the gap. Germline loops: CDR1 SGHTA, CDR2 FQGNSA. The CDR3 is 12 residues long. This chain's CDR3 is CASSTSGGQQYF. The CDR3 DNA is TGTGCCAGCAGTACATCCGGAGGACAGCAGTATTTT.

This chain links TRBV20-1 with TRBJ1-2; the match to TRBD1 covers 7 bases. CDR1 is DFQATT, CDR2 SNEGSKA, per germline (reference sequence). Unmatched junction bases numbered 11, after V lost 3 bases and J lost 7 bases. The CDR3 is 14 amino acids. The DNA for the CDR3 is TGCAGTGCTAGTCGTTTCACAGGGGAGGGTGGCTACACCTTC. Translating it yields CSASRFTGEGGYTF.

The rearrangement links TRBV12-3 or TRBV12-4 to TRBJ2-1; TRBD2 aligns across 10 bases. J was trimmed by 4 bases and V by 6 bases; bases with no gene match: 9. This CDR3 has 16 amino acids. CDR3 loop: CASSLASGRLYNEQFF. The CDR3 coding sequence is TGTGCCAGCAGCCTTGCTAGCGGGAGACTATACAATGAGCAGTTCTTC.

The chain couples TRBV30 to TRBJ1-4, with TRBD1 matching over 7 bases. The V gene end was trimmed by 6 bases and the J gene end by 3 bases; junction bases not matched to a gene: 4. CDR1 and CDR2 from the germline V gene are GTSNPN and SVGIG (reference sequence). The CDR3 totals 13 residues. The CDR3 here is CACQGQSNEKLFF. The CDR3 DNA sequence: TGTGCCTGTCAGGGACAGTCTAATGAAAAACTGTTTTTT.

This chain links TRBV29-1 with TRBJ1-1; tentatively, D is TRBD1 (5 bases). V gave up 3 bases and J gave up 3 bases, with 14 bases separating them. The CDR3 contains 14 residues. Germline CDR1 reads SQVTM; CDR2 reads ANQGSEA. CDR3 nucleotide sequence: TGCAGCGTTGAGGGGGATCAGATCGACACTGAAGCTTTCTTT. Its protein is CSVEGDQIDTEAFF.

The chain is built from TRBV29-1 and TRBJ2-5, with TRBD2 matching over 8 bases. Germline V gives CDR1 SQVTM, CDR2 ANQGSEA. CDR3 length: 16 residues. The V segment lost 3 bases and the J segment 3 bases; nucleotides outside the gene matches: 12. CDR3 in amino acids: CSVDIRGGPREETQYF. DNA of the CDR3: TGCAGCGTTGATATACGGGGGGGCCCACGGGAAGAGACCCAGTACTTC.

The chain has TRBV27 and TRBJ2-2; D may be TRBD1 (5 bases). The germline V gene has CDR1 MNHEY and CDR2 SMNVEV (reference sequence). The CDR3 is 14 amino acids. Trimming pared 2 bases from V and 4 bases from J, leaving 8 bases between. The CDR3 bases are TGTGCCAGCAGTTTACCAGGGTTCACCGGGGAGCTGTTTTTT. This sequence encodes CASSLPGFTGELFF.

V gene TRBV2 combines with J gene TRBJ2-5; no reliable D call. From germline, CDR1 is SNHLY and CDR2 FYNNEI. V was trimmed by 3 bases and J by 8 bases, leaving 10 bases between them. This CDR3 region has 12 residues. The CDR3 loop is CASSESEFTQYF. The CDR3, as DNA: TGTGCCAGCAGTGAGTCGGAGTTCACCCAGTACTTC.

The rearrangement links TRBV20-1 to TRBJ1-1; D gene ambiguous. V lost 4 bases and J 1 base, leaving 4 bases between the germline ends. The CDR3 length is 11 residues. Germline CDR1 DFQATT, CDR2 SNEGSKA (reference sequence). In DNA form, the CDR3 reads TGCAGTGCTAACAAGAACACTGAAGCTTTCTTT. Amino acids: CSANKNTEAFF.

The rearrangement uses TRBV7-2 and TRBJ2-3, with D perhaps TRBD1 or TRBD2 (5 bases each). CDR1 SGHTA and CDR2 FQGNSA come from the germline V gene. This CDR3 is 15 amino acids long. V shed 4 bases and J shed 5 bases, with 16 bases lying between them. CDR3 sequence reads: CASSSQVGTGDTQYF. As DNA, the CDR3 is TGTGCCAGCAGCTCCCAAGTCGGGACGGGAGATACGCAGTATTTT.

This chain joins TRBV10-3 and TRBJ2-3; 7 bases agree with TRBD1. V was pared by 6 bases and J by 0 bases, with 6 bases of the junction left unmatched. CDR1 and CDR2 from the germline V gene are ENHRY and SYGVKD. The CDR3 loop spans 15 amino acids. This CDR3 is CAIRTTGDSTDTQYF. The CDR3 DNA reads as TGTGCCATCAGAACCACAGGGGACAGCACAGATACGCAGTATTTT.

This clonotype appeared a single time. In DNA, the CDR3 is TGTGCCAGCAGTTTAGGCGACAGGGATTCACGAGGCTACACCTTC. It encodes CASSLGDRDSRGYTF. The J gene is TRBJ1-2, the V gene TRBV28; the match to TRBD1 covers 7 bases. The V gene's germline CDR1 is MDHEN and CDR2 SYDVKM. CDR3 length: 15 amino acids. Losses at the gene ends were 2 bases for V and 8 bases for J; bases not matched to a gene: 11.

The chain joins TRBV18 to TRBJ2-3; D may be TRBD2 (5 bases). The CDR3 loop spans 16 amino acids. V was shortened by 3 bases and J by 0 bases, with 13 bases between the two germline ends. Germline lookup yields CDR1 KGHSH and CDR2 LQKENI. CDR3 region: CASSPARASSTDTQYF. CDR3 coding DNA: TGTGCCAGCTCACCCGCGCGGGCCTCTAGCACAGATACGCAGTATTTT.

The genes are TRBV29-1 and TRBJ2-3, with 10 bases fitting TRBD2. J lost 4 bases, V lost 7 bases, and 8 bases had no gene match. This CDR3 region has 14 residues. CDR1 is SQVTM and CDR2 is ANQGSEA in the germline V gene. The DNA of the CDR3 is TGCAGCGCCCCCGCTAGCGGGAGTTCAGATACGCAGTATTTT. Protein product: CSAPASGSSDTQYF.

The chain carries TRBV30 and TRBJ1-5, with 9 bases fitting TRBD1. Losses at the gene ends were 3 bases for V and 7 bases for J; bases not matched to a gene: 7. CDR3 length equals 14 residues. Germline values: CDR1 GTSNPN, CDR2 SVGIG (reference sequence). The CDR3 reads CAWSRGQGLQPQHF. DNA of the CDR3: TGTGCCTGGAGCCGCGGACAGGGGCTGCAGCCCCAGCATTTT.

This sequence joins TRBV3-1 and TRBJ2-2, with unresolved D. V was clipped by 1 base and J by 3 bases, with 6 bases between them. CDR3 length: 14 residues. CDR1 is LGHDT, CDR2 YNNKEL, per germline (reference sequence). CDR3 nucleotides: TGTGCCAGCAGCCAAGGCCTTTACACCGGGGAGCTGTTTTTT. Its translation is CASSQGLYTGELFF.

The chain recombines TRBV4-2 with TRBJ2-2; no reliable D call. The CDR3 is 14 amino acids. The germline gives CDR1 LGHNA, CDR2 YNFKEQ. V dropped 1 base and J dropped 7 bases, with 10 bases sitting between them. The CDR3 spells CASSQGQASGELFF. Written as DNA, the CDR3 is TGTGCCAGCAGCCAAGGTCAAGCTAGCGGGGAGCTGTTTTTT.

V is TRBV20-1 and J is TRBJ2-1; possible D gene TRBD2, 5 bases. V was pared by 2 bases and J by 7 bases, with 15 bases between. The CDR3 is made up of 14 amino acids. Germline V gene data show CDR1 as DFQATT and CDR2 as SNEGSKA (reference sequence). This CDR3 is CSARQGAVSNEQFF. In DNA, the CDR3 is TGCAGTGCTAGACAAGGAGCGGTTTCAAATGAGCAGTTCTTC.

The chain links TRBV29-1 to TRBJ2-1; 8 positions match TRBD2. V lost 2 bases to trimming and J lost 6 bases; unmatched junction nucleotides: 6. CDR3 length: 14 amino acids. CDR1 and CDR2 (germline): SQVTM, ANQGSEA. The CDR3 reads CSVEQGTRANEQFF. As DNA, the CDR3 is TGCAGCGTTGAACAGGGGACTAGAGCCAATGAGCAGTTCTTC.

The V call is TRBV29-1, the J call TRBJ1-1; D gene unclear. CDR1 and CDR2 (germline): SQVTM, ANQGSEA. This CDR3 contains 14 residues. Trimming removed 5 bases from V and 0 bases from J, with 13 bases in between. In DNA form, the CDR3 reads TGCAGCGTTCAAACAGCCACTATGAACACTGAAGCTTTCTTT. Its translation: CSVQTATMNTEAFF.